This T cell receptor beta chain was sequenced during a study of T cell responses to AZD1222 COVID-19 vaccine. The protocol was immunoSEQ multiplex PCR, while the TCRdb copy is restricted to in-frame clones and leaves out a portion. The sample includes fewer than 150,000 clones, approximately 91% of them seen just once. Points on this clone: The antigen is not known.

Findings of the study overall: White British donors predominated, females outnumbered males, and clonal diversity was possibly underestimated. Spike-specific TCR breadth rose after two AZD1222 doses, and depth rose as well. Among vaccine-associated CD4 TCRs, coverage spanned spike, with dominance at 160-218 and 743-854. Targeting of unmutated variant regions was reportedly seen in nearly half of spike-specific TCRs.

The germline CDR1 and CDR2 sequences are SGHKS and YYEKEE (reference sequence). The CDR3 covers 13 residues. J gave up 7 bases and V 6 bases, and 9 bases lay outside the gene matches. This TCR was recovered from an adult who received the AZD1222 COVID-19 vaccine. Sample: peripheral blood, taken 28 days after the second AZD1222 dose. V is TRBV5-5 and J is TRBJ1-2; TRBD1 matches 7 bases. CDR3 protein: CASTSTGAGGYTF. Written as DNA, the CDR3 is TGTGCCAGCACCTCAACAGGGGCGGGTGGCTACACCTTC.